The 9 T cell receptor beta chains reported below all come from one sample, sequenced in a study of T cells after yellow fever vaccination. TCRdb used MiXCR to reprocess the 5' RACE reads, holding one entry per CDR3 protein. This table has 250,000 to 400,000 distinct CDR3 sequences, over 4% appearing once. Specimen: PBMCs, collected 5 days after the yellow fever booster vaccination. Receptors were obtained from a young man who received the YFV17D yellow fever vaccine.

V usage is TRBV5-4 and J usage is TRBJ2-3, with D possibly being TRBD2 (7 bases). Germline lookup yields CDR1 SGHNT and CDR2 YYREEE (reference sequence). The CDR3 covers 15 residues. V lost 4 bases and J lost 3, with 15 bases in between. The CDR3 sequence: CASSPGGRGTDTQYF. CDR3 coding DNA: TGTGCCAGCAGCCCCGGGGGGAGGGGGACAGATACGCAGTATTTT.

This clonotype was seen more than once but under ten times. The rearrangement joins TRBV9 to TRBJ2-1; TRBD1 is a possible D gene (6 bases). The CDR3 has 15 amino acids. The germline CDR1 and CDR2 sequences are SGDLS and YYNGEE. With 0 bases removed from V and 4 bases from J, the gap between germline ends came to 11 bases. The DNA of the CDR3 is TGTGCCAGCAGCGTAGGGGGGCCCATTTACAATGAGCAGTTCTTC. Translation: CASSVGGPIYNEQFF.

This clonotype was counted at least ten times. The chain uses TRBV20-1 and TRBJ1-3; tentatively, D is TRBD1 (6 bases). This CDR3 contains 14 residues. The germline V and J ends were trimmed by 6 bases and 2 bases, with 14 bases remaining between them. Germline V gives CDR1 DFQATT, CDR2 SNEGSKA (reference sequence). The CDR3 DNA is TGCAGTGCCAGAAGCGGGGGGCCTGGAAACACCATATATTTT. It encodes CSARSGGPGNTIYF.

This sequence joins TRBV29-1 and TRBJ2-1, with D uncertain. The CDR3 consists of 15 residues. CDR1 and CDR2 from the germline V gene are SQVTM and ANQGSEA. Trimming left V 0 bases short and J 5 bases short, with 14 bases between. CDR3 in amino acids: CSVEEGSNPHNEQFF. Written as DNA, the CDR3 is TGCAGCGTTGAAGAAGGCAGTAATCCTCACAATGAGCAGTTCTTC.

This clonotype was seen at least ten times. The chain is built from TRBV5-1 and TRBJ2-1; TRBD1 matches 12 bases. Germline CDR1 and CDR2: SGHRS and YFSETQ. J lost 6 bases, V lost 4 bases, and 11 bases had no gene match. This CDR3 has 17 amino acids. The CDR3 region has the DNA TGCGCCAGCAGCCCTAGGGGGACAGGGGGCCACTCCAATGAGCAGTTCTTC. Translating it yields CASSPRGTGGHSNEQFF.

This clonotype has only a few counts. This rearrangement joins TRBV9 to TRBJ1-2; TRBD1 aligns across 9 bases. Looked up from germline, CDR1 is SGDLS and CDR2 is YYNGEE. This CDR3 is built from 14 residues. V dropped 2 bases and J dropped 8; count of bases not matched to a gene: 7. DNA of the CDR3: TGTGCCAGCAGCGTTCAGGGGACAGGGTTAGGCTACACCTTC. The encoded protein is CASSVQGTGLGYTF.

The chain combines TRBV10-3 with TRBJ1-1; no reliable D call. V was clipped by 2 bases and J by 0 bases, with 10 bases between them. Germline assignment: CDR1 ENHRY and CDR2 SYGVKD. The CDR3 sequence is 15 residues long. CDR3 sequence (DNA): TGTGCCATCAGTGAGGTGGGCAGCATGAACACTGAAGCTTTCTTT. This sequence encodes CAISEVGSMNTEAFF.

The chain has TRBV20-1 and TRBJ1-1; D gene unclear. Between the trimmed V and J ends, which lost 8 bases and 4 bases, there was a span of 11 bases. This CDR3 region has 11 residues. CDR1 is DFQATT and CDR2 is SNEGSKA in the germline V gene (reference sequence). CDR3 protein: CSKTRGTEAFF. CDR3 coding DNA: TGCAGTAAGACCCGGGGCACTGAAGCTTTCTTT.

The chain couples TRBV12-3 or TRBV12-4 to TRBJ1-1; TRBD1 matches 8 bases. The CDR3 spans 14 residues. V trimming: 7 bases; J trimming: 2 bases; junction bases outside the gene matches: 6. The CDR3 here is CASTLQGANTEAFF. The DNA of the CDR3 is TGTGCCAGCACCCTCCAGGGGGCAAACACTGAAGCTTTCTTT.